The clone carrying this T cell receptor beta chain was seen at least ten times. The antigen is unknown. V lost 5 bases and J 15 bases, leaving 18 bases between the germline ends. This CDR3 is built from 12 residues. The germline gives CDR1 SGHNT, CDR2 YYREEE (reference sequence). This sample is drawn from a study of cytomegalovirus exposure and HLA in healthy donors. Study-wide findings and caveats: Researchers left out some V segments, among them TRBV6-2 and TRBV6-3, as indistinguishable. The likely explanation for a cluster of highly shared sequence variants was sequencing artifact.

A multiplex PCR was run with 60 Vbeta primers and 13 Jbeta primers. Repertoires were generated with immunoSEQ multiplex PCR, while TCRdb's copy carries only in-frame clones and drops some. The repertoire holds roughly 120,000 clones, with around four fifths as singletons. Sample: PBMCs. The rearrangement uses TRBV5-4 and TRBJ2-1; D might be TRBD1 (6 bases). This clonotype originated in a woman aged 40 to 50 in good health and CMV-seronegative. The CDR3 here is CASSSPTGKWFF. The CDR3 DNA is TGTGCCAGCAGTTCGCCCACAGGGAAGTGGTTCTTC.